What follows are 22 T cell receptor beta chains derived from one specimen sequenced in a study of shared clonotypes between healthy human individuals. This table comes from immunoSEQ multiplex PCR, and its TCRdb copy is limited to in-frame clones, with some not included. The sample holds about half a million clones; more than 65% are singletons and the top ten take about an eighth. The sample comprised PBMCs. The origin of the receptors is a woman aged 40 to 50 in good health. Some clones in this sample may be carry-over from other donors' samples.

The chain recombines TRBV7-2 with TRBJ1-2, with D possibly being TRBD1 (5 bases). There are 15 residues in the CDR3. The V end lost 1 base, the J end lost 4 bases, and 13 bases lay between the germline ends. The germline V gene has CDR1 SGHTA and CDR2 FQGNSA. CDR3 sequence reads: CASSLEARDPYGYTF. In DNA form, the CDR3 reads TGTGCCAGCAGCTTAGAGGCGAGGGACCCCTATGGCTACACCTTC.

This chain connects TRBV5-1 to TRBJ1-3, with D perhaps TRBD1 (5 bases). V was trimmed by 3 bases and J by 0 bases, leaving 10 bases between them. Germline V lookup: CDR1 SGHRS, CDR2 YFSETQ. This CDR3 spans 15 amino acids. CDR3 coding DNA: TGCGCCAGCAGCTCCGGGACCCTCTCTGGAAACACCATATATTTT. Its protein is CASSSGTLSGNTIYF.

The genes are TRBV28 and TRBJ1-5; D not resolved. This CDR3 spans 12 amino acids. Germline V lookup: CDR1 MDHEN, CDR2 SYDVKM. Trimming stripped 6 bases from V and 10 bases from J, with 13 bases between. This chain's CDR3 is CASRTPFGPQHF. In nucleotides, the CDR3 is TGTGCCAGCAGGACCCCCTTCGGCCCCCAGCATTTT.

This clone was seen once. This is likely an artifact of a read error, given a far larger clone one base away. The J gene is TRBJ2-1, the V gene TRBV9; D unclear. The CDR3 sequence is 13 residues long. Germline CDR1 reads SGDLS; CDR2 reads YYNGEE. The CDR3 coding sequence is TGTGCCATCAGCGTAGGCGTCAACAATGAGCAGTTCTTC. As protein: CAISVGVNNEQFF. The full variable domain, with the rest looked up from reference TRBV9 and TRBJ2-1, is DSGVTQTPKHLITATGQRVTLRCSPRSGDLSVYWYQQSLDQGLQFLIQYYNGEERAKGNILERFSAQQFPDLHSELNLSSLELGDSALYFCAISVGVNNEQFFGPGTRLTVL.

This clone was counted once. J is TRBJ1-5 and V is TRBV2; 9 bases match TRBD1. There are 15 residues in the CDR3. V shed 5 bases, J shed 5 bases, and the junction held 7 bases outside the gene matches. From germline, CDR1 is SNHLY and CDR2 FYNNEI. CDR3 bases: TGTGCCAGCAGTATCCGGGACAGGGCGGATCAGCCCCAGCATTTT. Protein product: CASSIRDRADQPQHF.

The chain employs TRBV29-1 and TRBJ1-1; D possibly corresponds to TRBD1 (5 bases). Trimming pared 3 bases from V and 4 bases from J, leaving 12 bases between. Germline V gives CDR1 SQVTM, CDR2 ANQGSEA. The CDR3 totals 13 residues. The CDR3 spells CSVDLLGATEAFF. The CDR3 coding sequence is TGCAGCGTTGATTTGCTAGGGGCCACTGAAGCTTTCTTT.

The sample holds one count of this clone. The CDR3 coding sequence is TGTGCCAGCAGCCTATGGACAGGGGCGAACACCGGGGAGCTGTTTTTT. Its protein product is CASSLWTGANTGELFF. This chain joins TRBV7-9 and TRBJ2-2, with TRBD1 matching over 9 bases. The CDR3 is 16 amino acids. CDR1 is SEHNR and CDR2 is FQNEAQ in the germline V gene (reference sequence). With V trimmed by 5 bases and J by 0 bases, 4 bases remained unmatched. The full variable domain, completed using reference TRBV7-9 and TRBJ2-2, is DTGVSQNPRHKITKRGQNVTFRCDPISEHNRLYWYRQTLGQGPEFLTYFQNEAQLEKSRLLSDRFSAERPKGSFSTLEIQRTEQGDSAMYLCASSLWTGANTGELFFGEGSRLTVL.

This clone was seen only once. CDR3 DNA: TGTGCCAGCAGCTTAGGATCAGGGGGCTTAGGTATCGATGAGCAGTTCTTC. Translation gives CASSLGSGGLGIDEQFF. The chain has TRBV7-9 and TRBJ2-1; 8 nucleotides agree with TRBD1. This CDR3 region has 17 residues. V was pared by 1 base and J by 8 bases, with 13 bases of the junction left unmatched. Germline V lookup: CDR1 SEHNR, CDR2 FQNEAQ (reference sequence).

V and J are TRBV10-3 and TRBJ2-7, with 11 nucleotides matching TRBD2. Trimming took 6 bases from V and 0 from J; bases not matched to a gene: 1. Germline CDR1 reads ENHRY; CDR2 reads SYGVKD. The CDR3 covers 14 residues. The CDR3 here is CAIRTSGNSYEQYF. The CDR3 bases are TGTGCCATCAGGACTAGCGGGAACTCCTACGAGCAGTACTTC.

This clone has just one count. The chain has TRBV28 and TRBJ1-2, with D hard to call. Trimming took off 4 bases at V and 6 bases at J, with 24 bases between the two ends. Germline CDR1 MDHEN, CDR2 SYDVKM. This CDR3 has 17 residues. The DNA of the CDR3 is TGTGCCAGCAGTTCCCCCATAACCAGCGGGAATCTCCATGGCTACACCTTC. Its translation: CASSSPITSGNLHGYTF.

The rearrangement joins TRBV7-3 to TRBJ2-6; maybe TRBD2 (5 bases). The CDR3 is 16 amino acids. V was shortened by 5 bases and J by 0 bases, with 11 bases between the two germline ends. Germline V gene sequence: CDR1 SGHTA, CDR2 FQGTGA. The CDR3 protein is CASSGYGSSGANVLTF. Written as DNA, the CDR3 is TGTGCCAGCAGCGGCTATGGGAGCTCTGGGGCCAACGTCCTGACTTTC.

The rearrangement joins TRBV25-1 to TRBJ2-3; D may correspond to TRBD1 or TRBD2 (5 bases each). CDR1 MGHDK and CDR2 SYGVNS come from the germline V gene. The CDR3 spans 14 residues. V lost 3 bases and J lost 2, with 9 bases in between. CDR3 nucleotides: TGTGCCAGCAGTGATGAGGGGCACACAGATACGCAGTATTTT. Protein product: CASSDEGHTDTQYF.

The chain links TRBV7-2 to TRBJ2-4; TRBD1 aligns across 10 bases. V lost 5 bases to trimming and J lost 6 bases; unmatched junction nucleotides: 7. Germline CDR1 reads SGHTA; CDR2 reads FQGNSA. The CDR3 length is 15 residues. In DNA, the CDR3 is TGTGCCAGCAGCCCCAGACAGGGGGCGGCAAACATTCAGTACTTC. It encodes CASSPRQGAANIQYF. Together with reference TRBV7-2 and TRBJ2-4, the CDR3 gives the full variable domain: GAGVSQSPSNKVTEKGKDVELRCDPISGHTALYWYRQSLGQGLEFLIYFQGNSAPDKSGLPSDRFSAERTGGSVSTLTIQRTQQEDSAVYLCASSPRQGAANIQYFGAGTRLSVL.

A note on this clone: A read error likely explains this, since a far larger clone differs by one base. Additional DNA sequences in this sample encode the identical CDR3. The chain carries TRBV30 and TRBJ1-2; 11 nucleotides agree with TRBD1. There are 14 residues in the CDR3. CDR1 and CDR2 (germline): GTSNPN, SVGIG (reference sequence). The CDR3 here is CAWTRTGGDYGYTF. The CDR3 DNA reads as TGCGCCTGGACCCGGACAGGGGGCGACTATGGCTACACCTTC.

In nucleotides, the CDR3 is TGTGCCACCTCTCAGGGTGACACGAACACCGGGGAGCTGTTTTTT. Its protein product is CATSQGDTNTGELFF. The chain carries TRBV11-2 and TRBJ2-2; tentatively, D is TRBD1 (5 bases). The length of the CDR3 is 15 residues. Germline V gene sequence: CDR1 SGHAT, CDR2 FQNNGV. V was pared by 10 bases and J by 0 bases, with 15 bases between.

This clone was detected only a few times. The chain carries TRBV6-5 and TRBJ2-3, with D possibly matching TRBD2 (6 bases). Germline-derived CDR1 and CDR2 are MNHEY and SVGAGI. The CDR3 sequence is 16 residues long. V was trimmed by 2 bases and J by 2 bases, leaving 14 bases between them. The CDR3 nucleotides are TGTGCCAGCAGTTACGGCTCGGGACTTAACACAGATACGCAGTATTTT. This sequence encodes CASSYGSGLNTDTQYF.

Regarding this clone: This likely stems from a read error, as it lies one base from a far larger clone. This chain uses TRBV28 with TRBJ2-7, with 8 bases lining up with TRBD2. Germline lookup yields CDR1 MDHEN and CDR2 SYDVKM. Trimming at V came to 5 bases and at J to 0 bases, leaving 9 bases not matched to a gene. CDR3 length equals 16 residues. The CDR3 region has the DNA TGTGCCAGCAGTCCGGTCGGGGGGGCCGGCTCCTACGAGCAGTACTTC. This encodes CASSPVGGAGSYEQYF.

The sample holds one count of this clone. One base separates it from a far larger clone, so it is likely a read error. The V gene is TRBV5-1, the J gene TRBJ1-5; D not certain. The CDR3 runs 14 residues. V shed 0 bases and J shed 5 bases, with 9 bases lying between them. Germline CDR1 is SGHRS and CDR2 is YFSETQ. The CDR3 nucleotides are TGCGCCAGCAGCTTGGATGGCGGCGATCAGCCCCAGCATTTT. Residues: CASSLDGGDQPQHF.

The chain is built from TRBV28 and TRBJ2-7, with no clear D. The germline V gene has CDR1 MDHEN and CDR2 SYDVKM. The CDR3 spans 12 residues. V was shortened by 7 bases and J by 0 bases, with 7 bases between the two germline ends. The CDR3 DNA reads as TGTGCCAGCAAACCGAGCTCCTACGAGCAGTACTTC. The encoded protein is CASKPSSYEQYF. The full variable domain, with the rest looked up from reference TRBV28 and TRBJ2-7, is DVKVTQSSRYLVKRTGEKVFLECVQDMDHENMFWYRQDPGLGLRLIYFSYDVKMKEKGDIPEGYSVSREKKERFSLILESASTNQTSMYLCASKPSSYEQYFGPGTRLTVT.

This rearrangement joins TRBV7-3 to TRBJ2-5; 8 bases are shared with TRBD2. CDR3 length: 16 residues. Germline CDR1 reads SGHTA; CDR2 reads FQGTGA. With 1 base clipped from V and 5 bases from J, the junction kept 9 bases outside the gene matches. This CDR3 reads CASSLSQSGLGETQYF. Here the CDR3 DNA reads TGTGCCAGCAGCTTAAGTCAGTCGGGACTAGGGGAGACCCAGTACTTC. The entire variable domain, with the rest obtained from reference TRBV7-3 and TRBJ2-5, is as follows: GAGVSQTPSNKVTEKGKYVELRCDPISGHTALYWYRQSLGQGPEFLIYFQGTGAADDSGLPNDRFFAVRPEGSVSTLKIQRTERGDSAVYLCASSLSQSGLGETQYFGPGTRLLVL.

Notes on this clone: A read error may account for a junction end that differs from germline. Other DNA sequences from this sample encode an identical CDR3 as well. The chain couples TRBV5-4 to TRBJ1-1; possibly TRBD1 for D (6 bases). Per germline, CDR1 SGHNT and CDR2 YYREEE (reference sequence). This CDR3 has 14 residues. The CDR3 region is CASSLSVGDTEAFF. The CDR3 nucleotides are TGTGCTAGCAGCTTGTCGGTCGGGGACACTGAAGCATTCTTT.

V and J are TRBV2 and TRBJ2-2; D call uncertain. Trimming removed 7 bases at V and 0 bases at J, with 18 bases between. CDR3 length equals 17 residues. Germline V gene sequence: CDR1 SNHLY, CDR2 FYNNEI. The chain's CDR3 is CASTLQPIGPNTGELFF. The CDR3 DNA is TGTGCCAGCACTTTACAGCCGATCGGTCCGAACACCGGGGAGCTGTTTTTT. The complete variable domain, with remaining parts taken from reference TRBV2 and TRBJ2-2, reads EPEVTQTPSHQVTQMGQEVILRCVPISNHLYFYWYRQILGQKVEFLVSFYNNEISEKSEIFDDQFSVERPDGSNFTLKIRSTKLEDSAMYFCASTLQPIGPNTGELFFGEGSRLTVL.